The 26 T cell receptor beta chains listed next were all sequenced from one sample in a study of patients and donors after allogeneic stem cell transplantation. TCRdb recomputed calls from the RT-PCR reads with MiXCR, one row per CDR3 protein. Here the sample spans over 350,000 distinct CDR3 sequences, about a sixth being singletons. Specimen: blood, either unsorted or a sorted T cell fraction (not recorded which). Every receptor here comes from a human donor who was either an allogeneic HSCT recipient or a stem cell or donor lymphocyte infusion donor (not recorded which). It is not recorded whose cells these are; they may come from a transplant donor.

The sample holds many counts of this clonotype. The chain is built from TRBV25-1 and TRBJ2-1; TRBD2 aligns across 8 bases. The CDR3 length is 15 residues. Germline assignment: CDR1 MGHDK and CDR2 SYGVNS. V gave up 10 bases and J gave up 5 bases; unmatched junction bases: 13. This chain's CDR3 is CANGVGLVLNNEQFF. CDR3 sequence (DNA): TGTGCCAACGGAGTGGGACTAGTATTGAACAATGAGCAGTTCTTC.

This chain joins TRBV4-3 and TRBJ2-3, with a weak D call TRBD2 (5 bases). V dropped 1 base and J dropped 0 bases, with 14 bases sitting between them. Per germline, CDR1 LGHNA and CDR2 YSLEER. The CDR3 has 17 amino acids. CDR3 in DNA: TGCGCCAGCAGCCAAGGGTCAGCGGCTAGTAGCACAGATACGCAGTATTTT. It encodes CASSQGSAASSTDTQYF.

Only a few counts were recorded for this clonotype. The V gene is TRBV7-3, the J gene TRBJ2-6; D is unresolved. The CDR3 has 16 amino acids. In germline, CDR1 is SGHTA, CDR2 FQGTGA. With 1 base removed from V and 4 bases from J, the gap between germline ends came to 11 bases. CDR3 in amino acids: CASSLSGGLGANVLTF. The DNA for the CDR3 is TGTGCCAGCAGCTTAAGTGGTGGATTAGGGGCCAACGTCCTGACTTTC.

This chain uses TRBV6-2 or TRBV6-3 with TRBJ1-5; 10 bases map to TRBD1. Looked up from germline, CDR1 is MNHEY and CDR2 is SVGEGT. With V trimmed by 6 bases and J by 6 bases, 17 bases remained unmatched. The CDR3 is 18 residues long. This chain's CDR3 is CASSPGPGQGVASQPQHF. The CDR3 DNA reads as TGTGCCAGCAGCCCGGGACCCGGACAGGGGGTCGCAAGTCAGCCCCAGCATTTT.

This clonotype has only a few counts. The chain uses TRBV7-9 and TRBJ1-4; D gene uncertain. Germline loops: CDR1 SEHNR, CDR2 FQNEAQ (reference sequence). Trimming removed 6 bases from V and 4 bases from J, with 9 bases in between. The CDR3 consists of 13 residues. CDR3 protein: CASRQEFNEKLFF. In nucleotides, the CDR3 is TGTGCCAGCAGGCAGGAGTTTAATGAAAAACTGTTTTTT.

The chain links TRBV4-3 to TRBJ1-6; D unclear. The CDR3 runs 14 residues. CDR1 and CDR2 (germline): LGHNA, YSLEER. Trimming pared 6 bases from V and 9 bases from J, leaving 15 bases between. In nucleotides, the CDR3 is TGCGCCAGCAGTCCGAGTAAAGACGGTTCACCCCTCCACTTT. This translates into CASSPSKDGSPLHF.

The V gene is TRBV24-1, the J gene TRBJ2-7; D unresolved. This CDR3 has 13 residues. From germline, CDR1 is KGHDR and CDR2 SFDVKD. V was trimmed by 2 bases and J by 4 bases, leaving 8 bases between them. CDR3 in DNA: TGTGCCACCAGTGATTACAATGGGTACGAGCAGTACTTC. Translation gives CATSDYNGYEQYF.

In its sample, this clonotype was seen a few times. The chain uses TRBV30 and TRBJ1-5; a weak D match, TRBD1 (5 bases). Germline V gene sequence: CDR1 GTSNPN, CDR2 SVGIG (reference sequence). Trimming took off 2 bases at V and 1 base at J, with 9 bases between the two ends. There are 14 residues in the CDR3. DNA for the CDR3: TGTGCCTGGAGTCCGACAGTGAGCAATCAGCCCCAGCATTTT. Protein: CAWSPTVSNQPQHF. Full variable domain (rest looked up from reference TRBV30 and TRBJ1-5): SQTIHQWPATLVQPVGSPLSLECTVEGTSNPNLYWYRQAAGRGLQLLFYSVGIGQISSEVPQNLSASRPQDRQFILSSKKLLLSDSGFYLCAWSPTVSNQPQHFGDGTRLSIL.

V usage is TRBV19 and J usage is TRBJ2-4; TRBD2 agrees at 10 bases. Germline CDR1 LNHDA, CDR2 SQIVND (reference sequence). The CDR3 is 16 amino acids. Losses at the gene ends were 3 bases for V and 8 bases for J; bases not matched to a gene: 10. CDR3 DNA sequence: TGTGCCAGTAGTATCAGAGAGCGGGGGGGCCAGGACATTCAGTACTTC. Its translation: CASSIRERGGQDIQYF.

This clonotype was seen more than once but under ten times. The J gene is TRBJ1-4, the V gene TRBV6-1; TRBD1 might be the D (5 bases). This CDR3 is 13 amino acids long. Germline CDR1 reads MNHNS; CDR2 reads SASEGT. V lost 8 bases, J lost 3 bases, and 10 bases lay in between. In DNA form, the CDR3 reads TGTGCCAGCTCCAGGGTATCTAATGAAAAACTGTTTTTT. Translating gives CASSRVSNEKLFF.

This chain joins TRBV21-1 and TRBJ1-5. TRBV21-1 is reported as a pseudogene. The CDR3 covers 15 residues. This chain's CDR3 is CASSKARWRHQPQHF. In DNA, the CDR3 is TGTGCCAGCAGCAAAGCGCGTTGGCGTCATCAGCCCCAGCATTTT.

This clonotype showed up just a few times. The CDR3 reads CATSRDLTVYEQYF. The CDR3 coding sequence is TGTGCCACCAGCAGAGATCTGACAGTCTACGAGCAGTACTTC. The V call is TRBV15, the J call TRBJ2-7; perhaps TRBD1 as D (5 bases). CDR3 length: 14 residues. Germline V gives CDR1 LNHNV, CDR2 YYDKDF (reference sequence). V was cut by 0 bases and J by 3 bases, with 9 bases left in between.

This clonotype was recorded at least ten times. Germline and junction disagree at one end, which may indicate a read error. J is TRBJ1-2 and V is TRBV12-3 or TRBV12-4, with TRBD1 as a possible D gene (6 bases). There are 15 residues in the CDR3. CDR3 nucleotides: TGTGCCAGCAGCTTAGCAGGGGATGTGGACTATGGCTACACCTTC. Amino acid sequence: CASSLAGDVDYGYTF.

The rearrangement links TRBV20-1 to TRBJ2-5; 11 nucleotides agree with TRBD1. Germline assignment: CDR1 DFQATT and CDR2 SNEGSKA (reference sequence). The CDR3 has 16 residues. The trim removed 1 base at V and 5 bases at J, leaving 9 bases unmatched. The CDR3 loop is CSARVRTGGRRETQYF. In DNA form, the CDR3 reads TGCAGTGCTAGAGTACGGACAGGGGGCCGACGGGAGACCCAGTACTTC.

In this sample, this clonotype turned up a few times. This chain links TRBV25-1 with TRBJ2-7, with a weak D call TRBD1 (5 bases). Trimming cost V 2 bases and J 4 bases, with 15 bases left between them. CDR1 is MGHDK and CDR2 is SYGVNS in the germline V gene. This CDR3 is built from 15 residues. Here the CDR3 reads CASSEGAVGPYEQYF. CDR3 DNA: TGTGCCAGCAGTGAAGGGGCAGTGGGCCCTTACGAGCAGTACTTC.

This clonotype was detected ten times or more. The chain carries TRBV5-1 and TRBJ2-5; D remains unclear. There are 15 residues in the CDR3. Trimming stripped 4 bases from V and 5 bases from J, with 18 bases between. Germline V gene data show CDR1 as SGHRS and CDR2 as YFSETQ. This CDR3 is CASSALSPTRETQYF. The CDR3 DNA is TGCGCCAGCAGCGCCCTATCACCCACGAGGGAGACCCAGTACTTC.

The V and J genes are TRBV29-1 and TRBJ2-5, with D possibly TRBD2 on 5 matching bases. The germline V gene has CDR1 SQVTM and CDR2 ANQGSEA. This CDR3 has 11 residues. The V end was cut by 7 bases, the J end by 5 bases, with 11 bases between. For the CDR3, the DNA is TGCAGCGCCCTGAGAGGGGAGACCCAGTACTTC. Protein: CSALRGETQYF. Based on the CDR3 plus reference TRBV29-1 and TRBJ2-5, the full variable domain is SAVISQKPSRDICQRGTSLTIQCQVDSQVTMMFWYRQQPGQSLTLIATANQGSEATYESGFVIDKFPISRPNLTFSTLTVSNMSPEDSSIYLCSALRGETQYFGPGTRLLVL.

The chain combines TRBV11-3 with TRBJ2-7; D is unresolved. V lost 1 base to trimming and J lost 6 bases, with 7 bases between them. The CDR3 runs 12 residues. Germline CDR1 SGHNT, CDR2 YENEEA. CDR3: CASSLVPSEQYF. The CDR3 nucleotides read TGTGCCAGCAGCTTAGTCCCCAGCGAGCAGTACTTC.

This clonotype was detected many times. The chain employs TRBV12-3 or TRBV12-4 and TRBJ2-2; D is unresolved. Trimming took off 6 bases at V and 0 bases at J, with 11 bases between the two ends. This CDR3 is built from 15 residues. Written as DNA, the CDR3 is TGTGCCAGCAGCATGCGACAAACGAACACCGGGGAGCTGTTTTTT. It specifies CASSMRQTNTGELFF.

The rearrangement links TRBV18 to TRBJ2-7; 9 bases are shared with TRBD1. The germline gives CDR1 KGHSH, CDR2 LQKENI. With V trimmed by 5 bases and J by 7 bases, 15 bases remained unmatched. The CDR3 has 16 residues. The CDR3 spells CASSATPGTGTLEQYF. Written as DNA, the CDR3 is TGTGCCAGCTCAGCAACACCCGGGACAGGGACCCTAGAGCAGTACTTC.

This CDR3 is CASSLQGVGAEAFF. In DNA, the CDR3 is TGTGCCAGCAGCTTACAGGGAGTTGGGGCTGAAGCTTTCTTT. The rearrangement joins TRBV13 to TRBJ1-1; TRBD1 is a possible D gene (5 bases). This CDR3 region has 14 residues. The V end lost 2 bases, the J end lost 6 bases, and 13 bases lay between the germline ends. Germline V gives CDR1 PRHDT, CDR2 FYEKMQ (reference sequence).

This clonotype was detected many times. The J gene is TRBJ2-3, the V gene TRBV7-3, with D unclear. This CDR3 comprises 13 residues. V was clipped by 2 bases and J by 9 bases, with 12 bases between them. Germline V gene data show CDR1 as SGHTA and CDR2 as FQGTGA. The CDR3 DNA follows: TGTGCCAGCAGCTTAGGTTTATCCAAAACGCAGTATTTT. It specifies CASSLGLSKTQYF.

The chain links TRBV5-1 to TRBJ2-3; D is unresolved. From germline, CDR1 is SGHRS and CDR2 YFSETQ. The CDR3 is 14 amino acids. Trimming left V 1 base short and J 2 bases short, with 8 bases between. This CDR3 reads CASSLLGITDTQYF. The CDR3 DNA reads TGCGCCAGCAGCTTGCTGGGTATCACAGATACGCAGTATTTT.

The chain links TRBV7-3 to TRBJ2-2; 9 bases agree with TRBD1. Trimming at V came to 4 bases and at J to 7 bases, leaving 4 bases not matched to a gene. This CDR3 has 14 residues. In germline, CDR1 is SGHTA, CDR2 FQGTGA. CDR3 protein: CASSSQGAGGELFF. The CDR3 nucleotides are TGTGCCAGCAGCTCACAGGGGGCGGGCGGGGAGCTGTTTTTT.

V gene TRBV7-9 combines with J gene TRBJ2-7; TRBD1 aligns across 7 bases. Germline V gene data show CDR1 as SEHNR and CDR2 as FQNEAQ (reference sequence). This CDR3 contains 17 residues. The junction had 12 bases not matched to a gene; V was cut back by 1 base and J by 3 bases. CDR3 residues: CASSLGDRDSLYYEQYF. The DNA of the CDR3 is TGTGCCAGCAGCTTAGGGGACCGGGACAGCCTTTACTACGAGCAGTACTTC.

For this clonotype: The missing conserved phenylalanine or tryptophan at the end of this CDR3 makes a read error likely. The genes are TRBV5-1 and TRBJ1-5; D uncertain. Germline CDR1 is SGHRS and CDR2 is YFSETQ. The CDR3 consists of 13 residues. V gave up 4 bases and J gave up 4 bases, with 9 bases separating them. The CDR3 DNA sequence: TGCGCCAGCAGCCCGGGCCAAAATCAGCCCCAGCATATT. Protein sequence: CASSPGQNQPQHI.